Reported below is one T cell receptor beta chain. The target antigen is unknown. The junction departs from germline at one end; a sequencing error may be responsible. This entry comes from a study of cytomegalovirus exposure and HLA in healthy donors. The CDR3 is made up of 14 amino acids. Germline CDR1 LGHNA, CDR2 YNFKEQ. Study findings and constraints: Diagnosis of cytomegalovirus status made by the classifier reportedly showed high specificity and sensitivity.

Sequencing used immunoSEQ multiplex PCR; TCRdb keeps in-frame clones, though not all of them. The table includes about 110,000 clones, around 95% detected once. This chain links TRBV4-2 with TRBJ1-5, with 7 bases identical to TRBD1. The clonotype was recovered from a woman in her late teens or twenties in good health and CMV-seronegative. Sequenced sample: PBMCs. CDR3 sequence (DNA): TGTGCCAGCGGCCAAACAGGGGGCAATCAGCCCCAGCATTTT. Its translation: CASGQTGGNQPQHF.